Listed below are T cell receptor beta chains from one sample, sequenced in a study of PD-L1 blockade in urothelial cancer. Using immunoSEQ multiplex PCR, the repertoire was profiled, and TCRdb retains in-frame clones only, with some absent. The table lists some 100,000 clones, roughly nine tenths of them singletons. The input for sequencing was PBMCs, taken around atezolizumab (anti-PD-L1) treatment. Receptors were obtained from a woman at least 80 years old with urothelial cancer. The conserved cysteine and the conserved F or W are not part of the CDR3 here. The order of the fields is J gene, V gene, clone size, CDR3 protein. Expanded clones get a size class; other rows say once, few or many, or leave the size out.

TRBJ2-3	TRBV27	once	ASSPSGSFTDTQY
TRBJ2-7	TRBV19	-	ASRLAGAVTHEQY
TRBJ2-7	TRBV5-1	-	ASSLERGGSEQY
TRBJ1-2	TRBV5-6	-	ASITTGPGGYT
TRBJ2-7	TRBV20-1	-	SVWGLYEQY
TRBJ1-2	TRBV14	-	ASSPVDRNHNYGYT
TRBJ1-1	TRBV18	-	ASSGSGQPRGAF
TRBJ2-1	TRBV6-5	-	ASSYSRTSGSLEQF
TRBJ2-7	TRBV18	-	ASSHSQGSMDEQY
TRBJ2-3	TRBV30	-	AWSVRGLLTDTQY
TRBJ2-1	TRBV9	-	ASSVSGTNNEQF
TRBJ2-7	TRBV5-1	-	ASSLGTSGSYEQY
TRBJ2-7	TRBV28	-	ASSTRTVNPIYEQY
TRBJ1-5	TRBV6-5	-	ASSPGQGAWQPQH
TRBJ2-7	TRBV7-9	-	ASSFSRLGYEQY
TRBJ1-2	TRBV7-3	-	ASSLFDGGDGYT
TRBJ2-5	TRBV27	-	ASSLSRLAPETQY
TRBJ2-7	TRBV7-8	-	ASSLSGLYEQY
TRBJ2-5	TRBV7-9	-	ASSSGQGIETQY
TRBJ2-7	TRBV11-3	-	ASSLDNISEQY
TRBJ2-2	TRBV5-1	-	ASSLTSGANTGELF
TRBJ1-2	TRBV2	-	ASRQGAVGYT
TRBJ2-7	TRBV2	once	ASNLGQGRYEQY
TRBJ2-5	TRBV9	-	ASSVLGGLAAPETQY
TRBJ2-2	TRBV9	-	ASSPGELTGELF
TRBJ1-1	TRBV19	-	ASSPGTVGVGAF
TRBJ1-1	TRBV7-3	-	ASSLSGAGNPEAF
TRBJ2-3	TRBV19	-	ASSITGSDTQY
TRBJ2-7	TRBV6-5	-	ASSYGTRVGEQY
TRBJ2-1	TRBV6-1	few	ASSQSIGGFHEQF
TRBJ2-3	TRBV28	few	ASSPPQLAVSTDTQY
TRBJ2-1	TRBV5-1	-	ASSGLTSGSSYNEQF
TRBJ2-3	TRBV6-1	-	ASSAFSGMSTDTQY
TRBJ1-3	TRBV30	-	AWTRGGNTIY
TRBJ2-3	TRBV7-2	-	ASSPGQFGGLGNTQY
TRBJ2-3	TRBV7-7	once	ASSSGVGDTQY
TRBJ1-1	TRBV30	few	AWTGMNTEAF
TRBJ2-7	TRBV25-1	-	ASSASPGQGSSYEQY
TRBJ2-7	TRBV5-4	-	ASSPSSYEQY
TRBJ2-7	TRBV18	-	ASSPSTSGRYEQY
TRBJ2-7	TRBV10-1	-	ASSGQGGYEQY
TRBJ1-2	TRBV2	few	ASSAGTGGSYGYT
TRBJ2-5	TRBV9	-	ASSGGPQETQY
TRBJ1-1	TRBV6-5	-	ASSSPGTEAF
TRBJ2-1	TRBV20-1	-	SAGRDEQF
TRBJ2-6	TRBV19	-	ASIGDRAGANVLT
TRBJ2-6	TRBV6-6	-	ASSYLLSPGANVLT
TRBJ2-4	TRBV5-1	-	ASSWSQTGEAKNIQY
TRBJ2-1	TRBV7-9	-	ASSWQGGVYNEQF
TRBJ2-1	TRBV5-1	-	ASSLAGIQRDEQF
TRBJ2-2	TRBV18	once	ASSLRPSGTGELF
TRBJ1-5	TRBV7-8	-	ASSPGQGSNQPQH